Following are 2 T cell receptor beta chains from one sample sequenced in a study of CD8 T cells in ankylosing spondylitis. TCRdb ran MiXCR on the 5' RACE reads and lists one entry per CDR3 protein. Among fewer than 250,000 distinct CDR3 sequences listed, over 9.5% were seen once. Sequencing was performed on blood, either unsorted or a sorted T cell fraction (not recorded which). These receptors all come from a male donor with ankylosing spondylitis or in good health (not recorded which).

This clonotype was observed many times. This rearrangement joins TRBV5-1 to TRBJ2-1; TRBD1 might be the D (6 bases). CDR3 size: 14 residues. Germline assignment: CDR1 SGHRS and CDR2 YFSETQ. V lost 3 bases and J lost 5, with 12 bases in between. The CDR3 bases are TGCGCCAGCAGCTCCTACCGGGACAACAATGAGCAGTTCTTC. This gives the protein CASSSYRDNNEQFF.

This clonotype has ten or more counts. This chain links TRBV12-3 or TRBV12-4 with TRBJ1-1; 8 bases line up with TRBD1. The V gene end was trimmed by 6 bases and the J gene end by 6 bases; junction bases not matched to a gene: 6. CDR3 length: 13 residues. The CDR3 protein is CASRIQGAAEAFF. The CDR3 DNA follows: TGTGCCAGCAGAATCCAGGGGGCGGCTGAAGCTTTCTTT.